The rows below give T cell receptor beta chains drawn from one sample of a study of blood T cell repertoires in COVID-19. TCRdb keeps only in-frame clones here, not all; method: immunoSEQ multiplex PCR. The table shows about 45,000 clones, with 75% to 90% occurring only once. The sequenced material came from peripheral blood. These receptors came from a human donor in a cohort sampled during active COVID-19. The CDR3 runs from the conserved cysteine through the conserved F or W. The order of the fields is J gene, CDR3 length, V gene, CDR3 protein.

>TRBJ1-1|15|TRBV4-1
CASSPLAGEGAEAFF
>TRBJ2-5|16|TRBV3-1/TRBV3-2
CASSQDSQGLMETQYF
>TRBJ1-2|14|TRBV7-2
CASSPTGWNYGYTF
>TRBJ1-3|18|TRBV7-2
CASSRRDRASPAGNTIYF
>TRBJ2-3|17|TRBV4-2
CASSQVGAGDVTDTQYF
>TRBJ1-6|14|TRBV18
CASSRTDYNSPLHF
>TRBJ1-3|14|TRBV7-2
CASRSQGSGNTIYF
>TRBJ2-6|14|TRBV19
CASSREGGANVLTF
>TRBJ1-1|14|TRBV6-2/TRBV6-3
CASSYLGTGNRAFF
>TRBJ1-6|14|TRBV5-4
CASSPAGRGRPLHF
>TRBJ1-1|15|TRBV29-1
CSVDPGQGWSTEAFF
>TRBJ2-2|14|TRBV6-5
CASGGRVLTGELFF
>TRBJ2-1|14|TRBV4-3
CASSQGTGVNEQFF
>TRBJ1-6|16|TRBV18
CASSPLVGQGGSPLHF
>TRBJ2-7|13|TRBV11-2
CASSLEASYEQYF
>TRBJ1-6|16|TRBV7-2
CASSLYTGNNNSPLHF
>TRBJ1-2|12|TRBV12-3/TRBV12-4
CASSPRGYGYTF
>TRBJ2-3|13|TRBV19
CASSLNRGDTQYF
>TRBJ1-5|15|TRBV5-1
CASSLGTGADQPQHF
>TRBJ2-7|14|TRBV6-2/TRBV6-3
CASSYGSDPYEQYF
>TRBJ2-3|13|TRBV12-3/TRBV12-4
CASSLARTDTQYF
>TRBJ1-1|14|TRBV6-2/TRBV6-3
CASSYSLGGRAAFF
>TRBJ1-5|13|TRBV6-5
CASRGTGGQPQHF
>TRBJ2-3|12|TRBV19
CASSIFPDTQYF
>TRBJ2-7|15|TRBV19
CASSMMLARTYEQYF
>TRBJ2-7|14|TRBV4-1
CASSPRTSTYEQYF
>TRBJ1-2|13|TRBV3-1/TRBV3-2
CASSQGAGNGYTF
>TRBJ1-3|15|TRBV5-4
CASSLGTGIGNTIYF
>TRBJ2-1|17|TRBV10-3
CAIRSNSGLAAPREQFF
>TRBJ2-7|12|TRBV9
CASGEEGLGQYF
>TRBJ1-2|13|TRBV7-9
CASSPTGSYGYTF
>TRBJ1-3|14|TRBV6-5
CAAERQGAGNTIYF
>TRBJ1-4|14|TRBV18
CASSPRTGDEKLFF
>TRBJ1-2|13|TRBV10-2
CASSSRQGDGYTF
>TRBJ2-7|17|TRBV7-9
CASSFASTGQHFYEQYF
>TRBJ1-1|15|TRBV5-4
CASSPQGRLNTEAFF
>TRBJ1-1|14|TRBV18
CASTHRGGGTEAFF
>TRBJ2-7|13|TRBV10-1
CARGQAPSYEQYF
>TRBJ1-1|14|TRBV10-3
CAISESRQPTEAFF
>TRBJ1-2|14|TRBV6-2/TRBV6-3
CASSSPGREYGYTF
>TRBJ1-3|17|TRBV21-1
CASKRGSPVGPPNTIYF
>TRBJ2-1|16|TRBV6-1
CASSAFDSEAYNEQFF
>TRBJ1-1|12|TRBV27
CTSGQATREAFF
>TRBJ1-6|14|TRBV18
CASSRGQDNSPLHF
>TRBJ2-1|17|TRBV7-9
CASSLASTAGGLYEQFF
>TRBJ1-1|10|TRBV20-1
CSAQGGEAFF
>TRBJ1-2|12|TRBV5-1
CASSLTGSGYTF
>TRBJ2-7|18|TRBV6-2/TRBV6-3
CASSYSFLAGGFSYEQYF